Presented here are 32 T cell receptor beta chains from one specimen sequenced in a study of graft-versus-host responses after intestinal transplantation. Their recognized antigens are unknown. TCRdb's table, derived via immunoSEQ multiplex PCR, lists solely in-frame clones and lacks some. The sample contains roughly 120,000 clones, about 92% of which appear only once. The source was unstimulated CD8+ T cells sorted from spleen or lymph node cells, collected before transplant. These receptor sequences come from a human donor who was the organ donor for an intestinal transplant.

A single count supports this clone. J is TRBJ2-2 and V is TRBV10-2, with TRBD1 matching 10 bases. V dropped 4 bases and J dropped 3; count of bases not matched to a gene: 5. CDR1 and CDR2 from the germline V gene are WSHSY and SAAADI. This CDR3 is 16 amino acids long. This CDR3 reads CASSGRQGADTGELFF. In DNA, the CDR3 is TGCGCCAGCAGTGGGAGACAGGGGGCCGACACCGGGGAGCTGTTTTTT.

This clone has only one observation. The genes are TRBV7-2 and TRBJ2-1, with 12 bases aligning to TRBD2. This CDR3 has 16 residues. J lost 4 bases, V lost 4 bases, and 5 bases had no gene match. In germline, CDR1 is SGHTA, CDR2 FQGNSA. CDR3 bases: TGTGCCAGCAGCTCCCGGACTAGCGGGAATTACAATGAGCAGTTCTTC. Protein sequence: CASSSRTSGNYNEQFF.

V and J are TRBV4-2 and TRBJ2-1, with unresolved D. V was trimmed by 0 bases and J by 0 bases, leaving 6 bases between them. This CDR3 comprises 15 residues. From germline, CDR1 is LGHNA and CDR2 YNFKEQ. This CDR3 reads CASSQDLSSYNEQFF. The DNA for the CDR3 is TGTGCCAGCAGCCAAGATCTGAGCTCCTACAATGAGCAGTTCTTC.

CDR3 nucleotide sequence: TGTGCCAGAAGCTTGGCAGGACTAGCGGGGGTTTTCACGGATACGCAGTATTTT. It yields the protein CARSLAGLAGVFTDTQYF. The chain employs TRBV5-3 and TRBJ2-3; the match to TRBD2 covers 13 bases. TRBV5-3 is annotated as an ORF whose role is uncertain. This CDR3 comprises 18 residues. Trimming at V came to 0 bases and at J to 6 bases, leaving 10 bases not matched to a gene.

The chain couples TRBV4-1 to TRBJ2-3; the match to TRBD2 covers 11 bases. Germline CDR1 MGHRA, CDR2 YSYEKL. This CDR3 has 15 residues. With 3 bases clipped from V and 5 bases from J, the junction kept 4 bases outside the gene matches. The CDR3 region has the DNA TGCGCCAGCAGCCAGGGACTAGCGGCGGGAGATACGCAGTATTTT. Its translation is CASSQGLAAGDTQYF.

This clone was recorded only once. This chain uses TRBV4-1 with TRBJ2-3; TRBD2 agrees at 8 bases. V dropped 4 bases and J dropped 4; count of bases not matched to a gene: 4. Germline CDR1 MGHRA, CDR2 YSYEKL. The CDR3 has 14 amino acids. The CDR3 sequence: CASSPGAGADTQYF. The CDR3, as DNA: TGCGCCAGCAGCCCGGGAGCGGGGGCAGATACGCAGTATTTT.

J is TRBJ1-5 and V is TRBV4-1; a weak D match, TRBD1 (6 bases). CDR3 length: 20 residues. Germline CDR1 and CDR2: MGHRA and YSYEKL. With 0 bases removed from V and 3 bases from J, the gap between germline ends came to 24 bases. CDR3 nucleotides: TGCGCCAGCAGCCAAGATGCGGGCAGGGGAGGGGGGGATGCCAATCAGCCCCAGCATTTT. Amino acid sequence: CASSQDAGRGGGDANQPQHF.

The chain is built from TRBV2 and TRBJ2-1; 12 positions match TRBD2. V lost 3 bases to trimming and J lost 7 bases; unmatched junction nucleotides: 4. Germline V gene lookup returns CDR1 SNHLY and CDR2 FYNNEI. This CDR3 is built from 15 residues. The chain's CDR3 is CASSDPGTSGNEQFF. The CDR3 DNA reads TGTGCCAGCAGTGATCCAGGGACTAGCGGGAATGAGCAGTTCTTC.

This clone was seen a few times. The gene calls are TRBV2 and TRBJ1-1, with 7 nucleotides matching TRBD1. The CDR3 is made up of 12 amino acids. After removal of 4 bases from V and 4 bases from J, the junction contained 0 bases not matched to a gene. Per germline, CDR1 SNHLY and CDR2 FYNNEI. The DNA of the CDR3 is TGTGCCAGCAGTGCAGGGGGCACTGAAGCTTTCTTT. As protein: CASSAGGTEAFF.

The CDR3 loop reads CASSERQGLPYEQYF. CDR3 coding DNA: TGTGCCAGCAGTGAAAGGCAGGGGTTGCCCTACGAGCAGTACTTC. V and J are TRBV2 and TRBJ2-5, with D possibly being TRBD1 (6 bases). The J call is doubtful: the DNA matches TRBJ2-7 better. CDR1 and CDR2 from the germline V gene are SNHLY and FYNNEI. This CDR3 spans 15 amino acids.

The rearrangement joins TRBV29-1 to TRBJ1-1, with 10 bases that match TRBD1. Per the germline V gene, CDR1 is SQVTM and CDR2 is ANQGSEA. The CDR3 is 12 amino acids. The junction had 9 bases not matched to a gene; V was cut back by 6 bases and J by 11 bases. The CDR3 protein is CSVGGDRGEAFF. The CDR3 nucleotides read TGCAGCGTCGGAGGGGACAGGGGCGAGGCTTTCTTT. Using reference TRBV29-1 and TRBJ1-1 for the parts outside the CDR3, the full variable domain is SAVISQKPSRDICQRGTSLTIQCQVDSQVTMMFWYRQQPGQSLTLIATANQGSEATYESGFVIDKFPISRPNLTFSTLTVSNMSPEDSSIYLCSVGGDRGEAFFGQGTRLTVV.

This chain links TRBV4-1 with TRBJ2-1, with TRBD2 identical over 8 bases. The J segment lost 0 bases and the V segment lost 4 bases, leaving 5 bases of the junction unmatched. Per germline, CDR1 MGHRA and CDR2 YSYEKL. This CDR3 region has 16 residues. The CDR3 DNA sequence: TGCGCCAGCAGCCCCTCGCTAGCGGGCTCCTACAATGAGCAGTTCTTC. Its protein product is CASSPSLAGSYNEQFF.

This CDR3 reads CSVAGTVLLGNTEAFF. CDR3 nucleotides: TGCAGCGTTGCCGGGACGGTTCTACTTGGGAACACTGAAGCTTTCTTT. The rearrangement links TRBV29-1 to TRBJ1-1, with TRBD1 as a possible D gene (5 bases). CDR3 length equals 16 residues. The germline V gene has CDR1 SQVTM and CDR2 ANQGSEA. V was trimmed by 4 bases and J by 1 base, leaving 19 bases between them.

The chain employs TRBV6-6 and TRBJ2-7; D ambiguous. Germline assignment: CDR1 MNHNY and CDR2 SVGAGI (reference sequence). The V end lost 5 bases, the J end lost 2 bases, and 4 bases lay between the germline ends. This CDR3 region has 11 residues. CDR3 nucleotides: TGTGCCAGCAGTGGGACCTACGAGCAGTACTTC. Its translation: CASSGTYEQYF.

The chain has TRBV4-3 and TRBJ2-7, with 8 bases fitting TRBD2. V gave up 0 bases and J gave up 3 bases; unmatched junction bases: 7. Germline V gene data show CDR1 as LGHNA and CDR2 as YSLEER. This CDR3 region has 16 residues. The CDR3 loop is CASSQEPGLGRYEQYF. The CDR3 DNA reads TGCGCCAGCAGCCAAGAACCGGGACTAGGGCGCTACGAGCAGTACTTC.

The chain uses TRBV11-3 and TRBJ2-3; the D gene could be TRBD1 or TRBD2 (5 bases each). This CDR3 has 16 amino acids. V gave up 5 bases and J gave up 2 bases, with 17 bases separating them. Germline values: CDR1 SGHNT, CDR2 YENEEA. The CDR3 DNA is TGTGCCAGCAGCGATTACCGGGACCTAGACACAGATACGCAGTATTTT. Its protein is CASSDYRDLDTDTQYF.

V gene TRBV4-1 combines with J gene TRBJ2-5; possible D gene TRBD2, 5 bases. Trimming pared 1 base from V and 5 bases from J, leaving 14 bases between. CDR1 and CDR2 (germline): MGHRA, YSYEKL. This CDR3 contains 15 residues. The CDR3 spells CASSQVSLARETQYF. The CDR3 nucleotides read TGCGCCAGCAGCCAAGTGTCGCTAGCACGCGAGACCCAGTACTTC.

This rearrangement joins TRBV25-1 to TRBJ2-7, with no clear D. Trimming removed 5 bases at V and 3 bases at J, with 8 bases between. CDR1 is MGHDK and CDR2 is SYGVNS in the germline V gene. This CDR3 region has 12 residues. The CDR3 here is CASSLTNYEQYF. CDR3 nucleotides: TGTGCCAGCAGTCTGACAAACTACGAGCAGTACTTC.

CDR3 nucleotide sequence: TGCAGTGCCCCGACAGGGTTGGGCTACACCTTC. Translation: CSAPTGLGYTF. The J gene is TRBJ1-2, the V gene TRBV20-1; the match to TRBD1 covers 7 bases. The CDR3 runs 11 residues. J lost 8 bases, V lost 6 bases, and 6 bases had no gene match. Germline CDR1 and CDR2: DFQATT and SNEGSKA (reference sequence).

The chain has TRBV2 and TRBJ1-1; maybe TRBD1 (6 bases). Between the trimmed V and J ends, which lost 3 bases and 5 bases, there was a span of 13 bases. Germline V gene lookup returns CDR1 SNHLY and CDR2 FYNNEI. This CDR3 spans 14 amino acids. CDR3 coding DNA: TGTGCCAGCAGTGATTTATGGGGGCTGACTGAAGCTTTCTTT. Translated: CASSDLWGLTEAFF.

The chain uses TRBV4-2 and TRBJ2-3; TRBD1 is a possible D gene (5 bases). Germline lookup yields CDR1 LGHNA and CDR2 YNFKEQ. V was cut by 1 base and J by 2 bases, with 13 bases left in between. The CDR3 contains 16 residues. In nucleotides, the CDR3 is TGTGCCAGCAGCCAAGTTGAGGCAGGGTACACAGATACGCAGTATTTT. This sequence encodes CASSQVEAGYTDTQYF.

The chain is built from TRBV25-1 and TRBJ2-7, with D unresolved. The germline V and J ends were trimmed by 4 bases and 1 base, with 5 bases remaining between them. The CDR3 runs to 12 residues. CDR1 and CDR2 from the germline V gene are MGHDK and SYGVNS. The CDR3 bases are TGTGCCAGCAGTGTCCGTTCCTACGAGCAGTACTTC. It translates to CASSVRSYEQYF.

V and J are TRBV5-1 and TRBJ1-1, with D maybe TRBD1 (6 bases). The CDR3 runs 14 residues. The germline V gene encodes CDR1 SGHRS and CDR2 YFSETQ. V gave up 1 base and J gave up 5 bases, with 12 bases separating them. CDR3 loop: CASSLTGARTEAFF. CDR3 bases: TGCGCCAGCAGCTTGACGGGGGCTCGAACTGAAGCTTTCTTT.

The chain couples TRBV6-5 to TRBJ1-1; D remains unclear. V was cut by 0 bases and J by 4 bases, with 6 bases left in between. Germline V gives CDR1 MNHEY, CDR2 SVGAGI. CDR3 length: 13 amino acids. CDR3 nucleotides: TGTGCCAGCAGTTACTCCGTTTCCACTGAAGCTTTCTTT. It encodes CASSYSVSTEAFF.

The V gene is TRBV28, the J gene TRBJ2-7; 11 bases are shared with TRBD2. J gave up 5 bases and V 4 bases, and 7 bases lay outside the gene matches. The CDR3 has 15 residues. Germline V gene sequence: CDR1 MDHEN, CDR2 SYDVKM. The CDR3 loop is CASSSRSGRADEQYF. The CDR3 coding sequence is TGTGCCAGCAGTTCCCGTAGCGGGAGGGCCGACGAGCAGTACTTC.

In its sample, this clone ranks as medium-sized (0.01 to 0.1%). The J gene is TRBJ2-1, the V gene TRBV4-2; D is perhaps TRBD2 (5 bases). The CDR3 has 18 amino acids. V dropped 0 bases and J dropped 0 bases, with 15 bases sitting between them. In germline, CDR1 is LGHNA, CDR2 YNFKEQ. The CDR3 nucleotides read TGTGCCAGCAGCCAAGAGGGTTCTGGGCGGGCCTCCTACAATGAGCAGTTCTTC. It is translated as CASSQEGSGRASYNEQFF.

The chain is built from TRBV27 and TRBJ2-2, with D unclear. Germline assignment: CDR1 MNHEY and CDR2 SMNVEV (reference sequence). The length of the CDR3 is 14 residues. The V end was cut by 3 bases, the J end by 4 bases, with 9 bases between. The CDR3 DNA reads TGTGCCAGCAGTTTCTTACTTCCCACCGGGGAGCTGTTTTTT. Amino acids: CASSFLLPTGELFF.

The J gene is TRBJ2-1, the V gene TRBV4-1; TRBD2 agrees at 9 bases. V trimming: 3 bases; J trimming: 9 bases; junction bases outside the gene matches: 6. This CDR3 is built from 14 residues. Germline CDR1 MGHRA, CDR2 YSYEKL. This CDR3 reads CASSHSGLAVEQFF. The CDR3 nucleotides read TGCGCCAGCAGCCATTCGGGACTAGCCGTTGAGCAGTTCTTC.

The chain combines TRBV2 with TRBJ2-5, with TRBD2 matching over 9 bases. TRBJ2-7 explains the end of the DNA better; the J call may be wrong. The CDR3 consists of 14 residues. Germline V gene sequence: CDR1 SNHLY, CDR2 FYNNEI. The CDR3 bases are TGTGCCAGCAGTTTAGCGGGAGAAACCTACGAGCAGTACTTC. Its protein is CASSLAGETYEQYF.

This clone was counted a single time. The chain uses TRBV29-1 and TRBJ1-2; D is uncertain. This CDR3 is built from 13 residues. Trimming removed 2 bases from V and 2 bases from J, with 9 bases in between. CDR1 is SQVTM and CDR2 is ANQGSEA in the germline V gene. The CDR3 bases are TGCAGCGTTGAACCAGGACTAAACTATGGCTACACCTTC. Translated, it gives CSVEPGLNYGYTF.

This chain connects TRBV19 to TRBJ2-1; 11 bases map to TRBD1. J lost 2 bases, V lost 4 bases, and 1 base had no gene match. This CDR3 has 15 amino acids. CDR1 and CDR2 from the germline V gene are LNHDA and SQIVND (reference sequence). The CDR3 protein is CASSTGQGAYNEQFF. In nucleotides, the CDR3 is TGTGCCAGTAGTACGGGACAGGGGGCCTACAATGAGCAGTTCTTC.

This chain connects TRBV9 to TRBJ2-4; possible D gene TRBD2, 6 bases. The CDR3 is 15 amino acids. Trimming pared 0 bases from V and 4 bases from J, leaving 11 bases between. Germline V lookup: CDR1 SGDLS, CDR2 YYNGEE. CDR3 sequence: CASSVGGGPKNIQYF. The CDR3 DNA reads TGTGCCAGCAGCGTAGGAGGAGGGCCTAAAAACATTCAGTACTTC. Based on the CDR3 plus reference TRBV9 and TRBJ2-4, the full variable domain is DSGVTQTPKHLITATGQRVTLRCSPRSGDLSVYWYQQSLDQGLQFLIQYYNGEERAKGNILERFSAQQFPDLHSELNLSSLELGDSALYFCASSVGGGPKNIQYFGAGTRLSVL.